The next 8 T cell receptor beta chains were all read from a single sample in a study of cytomegalovirus exposure and HLA in healthy donors. The table came from immunoSEQ multiplex PCR; TCRdb's copy has only in-frame clones and leaves some out. This sample yields some 200,000 clones, of which about nine tenths are seen a single time; 7.2% belongs to the top ten. The material sequenced was PBMCs. The source of these receptors is a man in his thirties or forties in good health and CMV-seropositive.

The J gene is TRBJ1-1, the V gene TRBV11-3, with TRBD1 matching over 8 bases. V gave up 5 bases and J gave up 7 bases; unmatched junction bases: 9. This CDR3 region has 14 residues. Germline CDR1 reads SGHNT; CDR2 reads YENEEA. CDR3 sequence: CASSPGQELGEAFF. In nucleotides, the CDR3 is TGTGCCAGCAGCCCGGGACAGGAATTGGGTGAAGCTTTCTTT.

The J gene is TRBJ2-2, the V gene TRBV4-3; D not resolved. CDR3 size: 17 residues. The V gene's germline CDR1 is LGHNA and CDR2 YSLEER. The germline V and J ends were trimmed by 2 bases and 1 base, with 14 bases remaining between them. This CDR3 is CASSQFYLRRNTGELFF. In DNA, the CDR3 is TGCGCCAGCAGCCAATTTTATCTCAGACGGAACACCGGGGAGCTGTTTTTT.

This chain uses TRBV15 with TRBJ1-1; D ambiguous. Trimming pared 0 bases from V and 9 bases from J, leaving 8 bases between. This CDR3 region has 12 residues. Germline values: CDR1 LNHNV, CDR2 YYDKDF (reference sequence). As DNA, the CDR3 is TGTGCCACCAGCAGAGATCTGGATCAAGCTTTCTTT. Amino acids: CATSRDLDQAFF.

The genes are TRBV25-1 and TRBJ1-4, with D unresolved. Germline CDR1 MGHDK, CDR2 SYGVNS. This CDR3 comprises 14 residues. Trimming cost V 4 bases and J 4 bases, with 10 bases left between them. This CDR3 is CASSVEAYNEKLFF. The DNA for the CDR3 is TGTGCCAGCAGTGTTGAGGCCTATAATGAAAAACTGTTTTTT.

The chain is built from TRBV29-1 and TRBJ2-3, with D hard to call. Germline V CDR1 and CDR2: SQVTM, ANQGSEA. Trimming removed 2 bases at V and 1 base at J, with 7 bases between. The CDR3 is made up of 13 amino acids. In nucleotides, the CDR3 is TGCAGCGTTGAACGATGGGGCACAGATACGCAGTATTTT. It encodes CSVERWGTDTQYF.

The genes are TRBV11-2 and TRBJ2-7, with D tentatively TRBD1 (6 bases). CDR3 length: 16 amino acids. Germline loops: CDR1 SGHAT, CDR2 FQNNGV. Trimming stripped 3 bases from V and 3 bases from J, with 18 bases between. The CDR3 loop reads CASSFPSTGIRYEQYF. The CDR3, as DNA: TGTGCCAGCAGCTTCCCTTCAACAGGGATTCGCTACGAGCAGTACTTC. Complete variable domain (other parts from reference TRBV11-2 and TRBJ2-7): EAGVAQSPRYKIIEKRQSVAFWCNPISGHATLYWYQQILGQGPKLLIQFQNNGVVDDSQLPKDRFSAERLKGVDSTLKIQPAKLEDSAVYLCASSFPSTGIRYEQYFGPGTRLTVT.

The J gene is TRBJ2-1, the V gene TRBV2; possibly TRBD2 for D (6 bases). The V gene's germline CDR1 is SNHLY and CDR2 FYNNEI. Trimming left V 3 bases short and J 0 bases short, with 6 bases between. The CDR3 runs to 14 residues. The CDR3 spells CASSDSGSYNEQFF. The CDR3 nucleotides are TGTGCCAGCAGTGATAGCGGCTCCTACAATGAGCAGTTCTTC.

This chain connects TRBV18 to TRBJ1-5, with TRBD1 as a possible D gene (6 bases). The CDR3 length is 14 residues. Between the trimmed V and J ends, which lost 2 bases and 1 base, there was a span of 6 bases. The germline gives CDR1 KGHSH, CDR2 LQKENI. CDR3 in amino acids: CASSPGQSNQPQHF. Here the CDR3 DNA reads TGTGCCAGCTCACCAGGACAGAGCAATCAGCCCCAGCATTTT.